Listed below are T cell receptor beta chains from one sample, sequenced in a study of T cells expressing NK-cell markers. From the 5' RACE reads, TCRdb lists one entry per CDR3 protein and no DNA. The clone table shows some 500,000 distinct CDR3 sequences, with the ten largest holding about 1.5%. Sequenced input: blood T cells: a sorted CD56 or NKG2C T cell subset, CD4+ or CD8+ T cells, or bulk PBMC T cells (not recorded which). These receptors all stem from a woman between 50 and 59 years old in good health. CDR3s include the opening cysteine and the closing phenylalanine or tryptophan.

TRBV20-1	TRBJ1-1	19	CSARAGGTGSVNSGAEAFF
TRBV9	TRBJ2-1	12	CASSADRGEQFF
TRBV12-3/TRBV12-4	TRBJ1-4	14	CASSYRVTNEKLFF
TRBV5-1	TRBJ2-2	20	CASSTLPASGRFANTGELFF
TRBV5-5	TRBJ2-1	13	CASSLNVVNEQFF
TRBV7-8	TRBJ2-1	15	CASSSREVAYNEQFF
TRBV7-9	TRBJ1-1	13	CASSQDWDTEAFF
TRBV2	TRBJ2-1	17	CASRIPPGGPTQLGQFF
TRBV6-1	TRBJ2-1	11	CASRGGGPQFF
TRBV29-1	TRBJ2-2	13	CSVRTGFTGELFF
TRBV28	TRBJ2-3	13	CASSSTATDTQYF
TRBV20-1	TRBJ2-4	15	CSASIRTSAKNIQYF
TRBV5-6	TRBJ2-1	13	CASSSPLSNEQFF
TRBV7-2	TRBJ2-2	15	CASSSTPGRTGELFF
TRBV28	TRBJ2-2	14	CASSVLQGSGELFF
TRBV5-1	TRBJ2-7	15	CASSLDGSGPSEQYF
TRBV5-1	TRBJ2-1	15	CASSPEAGPYNEQFF
TRBV11-2	TRBJ2-3	14	CASSLDSPTDTQYF
TRBV5-1	TRBJ2-6	17	CASSLGLPSSGANVLTF
TRBV19	TRBJ2-3	16	CASSPTGGSGTDTQYF
TRBV5-1	TRBJ2-5	14	CASSFRQPGQTQYF
TRBV9	TRBJ2-2	15	CASSVATGSTGELFF
TRBV12-3/TRBV12-4	TRBJ2-1	15	CASSLLAGQVNEQFF
TRBV7-9	TRBJ1-1	14	CASAGTVKGTEAFF
TRBV7-9	TRBJ1-2	16	CASSFDLGRGNYGYTF
TRBV10-3	TRBJ1-4	15	CAISATGTANEKLFF
TRBV12-3/TRBV12-4	TRBJ1-1	14	CASSPQTGFTEAFF
TRBV5-5	TRBJ2-5	12	CASGTVQETQYF
TRBV9	TRBJ2-5	16	CASSVSGGPSQETQYF
TRBV4-1	TRBJ2-3	15	CASKEYGTGQNTQYF
TRBV3-1	TRBJ2-1	15	CASSLGPAGVREQFF
TRBV30	TRBJ2-2	14	CAWGTTDRGGELFF
TRBV13	TRBJ2-7	16	CASSTGHLLSSYEQYF
TRBV12-3/TRBV12-4	TRBJ2-5	14	CASSFSQTQETQYF
TRBV7-8	TRBJ2-3	17	CASTEHFLGGRGDTQYF
TRBV27	TRBJ2-7	13	CASMGLAYYEQYF